Detailed here is one T cell receptor beta chain. Its specificity is not known. Molecules of cDNA were individually given unique molecular identifiers that were attached to them. TCRdb redid the calling of the 5' RACE reads with MiXCR, one entry per CDR3 protein. The sample comprises 55,000 to 75,000 distinct CDR3 sequences, 9% to 10% of which are singletons, and roughly 15% rests with the top ten. The data were obtained in a study of early T cells in non-severe SARS-CoV-2 infection. In the study overall: Sequencing input comprised bulk RNA from unsorted whole blood; chain pairing was not available.

Study-level points and caveats: VDJdb matches were skewed toward anti-spike CD8 T cell responses.

The sequence derives from an adult who was a healthcare worker with PCR-confirmed SARS-CoV-2 infection or an uninfected control (not recorded which). Here the sequenced sample was whole blood, taken at baseline.

For the CDR3, the DNA is TGTGCCAGCAGCCCGGGACAGGGCTATGGCTACACCTTC. Its translation is CASSPGQGYGYTF. The chain couples TRBV28 to TRBJ1-2; 9 bases line up with TRBD1. This CDR3 has 13 amino acids. Germline V gene data show CDR1 as MDHEN and CDR2 as SYDVKM. Germline trimming cut 6 bases from V and 4 bases from J; bases unmatched to any gene: 3.